The 20 T cell receptor beta chains in this list originate from one sample, sequenced in a study of control samples from healthy donors and cancer patients. The data were produced by immunoSEQ multiplex PCR, yet TCRdb's version contains in-frame clones alone and is incomplete. The data contain over 100,000 clones, about nine tenths of them seen just once; the ten biggest clones take up about 4.2%. The sequencing input was blood. The receptors shown here come from a human donor in good health. The donor label of this sample is uncertain.

The chain has TRBV19 and TRBJ1-2; D unclear. CDR1 and CDR2 (germline): LNHDA, SQIVND (reference sequence). CDR3 length: 14 residues. Trimming cost V 3 bases and J 5 bases, with 13 bases left between them. The chain's CDR3 is CASSIRDVPYGYTF. The DNA for the CDR3 is TGTGCCAGTAGTATCAGAGATGTCCCGTATGGCTACACCTTC.

The rearrangement uses TRBV24-1 and TRBJ2-1, with TRBD1 identical over 7 bases. Germline CDR1 KGHDR, CDR2 SFDVKD. V lost 7 bases to trimming and J lost 1 base; unmatched junction nucleotides: 9. This CDR3 has 16 amino acids. The CDR3 sequence is CATRAGGTSSYNEQFF. In DNA form, the CDR3 reads TGTGCCACCAGGGCAGGGGGAACCTCTTCCTACAATGAGCAGTTCTTC.

The chain combines TRBV3-1 (or the pseudogene TRBV3-2) with TRBJ1-2; 9 bases fit TRBD1. The CDR3 totals 14 residues. Germline loops: CDR1 LGHDT, CDR2 YNNKEL (reference sequence). Trimming cost V 7 bases and J 8 bases; bases outside gene matches: 11. CDR3 nucleotide sequence: TGTGCCAGCAAGCCGGGACAGGGTAATCGGGGCTACACCTTC. Amino acid sequence: CASKPGQGNRGYTF.

This clone was picked up a small number of times. The genes are TRBV27 and TRBJ2-2, with unresolved D. V was trimmed by 8 bases and J by 6 bases, leaving 7 bases between them. CDR1 is MNHEY and CDR2 is SMNVEV in the germline V gene (reference sequence). The length of the CDR3 is 11 residues. Here the CDR3 DNA reads TGTGCCAGCCAAAACGCCGGGGAGCTGTTTTTT. This codes for CASQNAGELFF.

This chain links TRBV19 with TRBJ2-7, with 7 bases fitting TRBD1. The CDR3 has 16 amino acids. The germline CDR1 and CDR2 sequences are LNHDA and SQIVND (reference sequence). V was clipped by 4 bases and J by 2 bases; unmatched bases: 11. CDR3 DNA: TGTGCCAGTAGTAGGGTCTGGGACAGAGGGACCTACGAGCAGTACTTC. Its translation: CASSRVWDRGTYEQYF.

The chain has TRBV2 and TRBJ1-5; D ambiguous. In germline, CDR1 is SNHLY, CDR2 FYNNEI. The CDR3 consists of 13 residues. Trimming stripped 7 bases from V and 0 bases from J, with 7 bases between. In nucleotides, the CDR3 is TGTGCCAGCAATCTCAATAGCAATCAGCCCCAGCATTTT. It codes for CASNLNSNQPQHF.

V usage is TRBV9 and J usage is TRBJ1-4, with 7 bases lining up with TRBD1. With V trimmed by 0 bases and J by 4 bases, 6 bases remained unmatched. This CDR3 has 16 residues. In germline, CDR1 is SGDLS, CDR2 YYNGEE. The CDR3 reads CASSVAQGQGNEKLFF. The CDR3 region has the DNA TGTGCCAGCAGCGTAGCACAGGGGCAGGGTAATGAAAAACTGTTTTTT.

CDR3 in DNA: TGTGCCAGCAGCTTGGTTGGGGTAGGCACTGAAGCTTTCTTT. This gives the protein CASSLVGVGTEAFF. V is TRBV5-5 and J is TRBJ1-1; D is unclear. This CDR3 has 14 residues. Germline CDR1 and CDR2: SGHKS and YYEKEE (reference sequence). The V gene lost 0 bases and the J gene lost 4 bases, with 10 bases spanning the gap.

The chain combines TRBV6-6 with TRBJ1-3, with D possibly TRBD1 on 5 matching bases. Looked up from germline, CDR1 is MNHNY and CDR2 is SVGAGI (reference sequence). With 3 bases removed from V and 7 bases from J, the gap between germline ends came to 16 bases. The CDR3 runs 15 residues. This CDR3 is CASSYGDRGGNTIYF. CDR3 nucleotides: TGTGCCAGCAGTTATGGGGACCGGGGAGGGAACACCATATATTTT.

This chain links TRBV28 with TRBJ1-6, with D tentatively TRBD1 (6 bases). Trimming left V 6 bases short and J 4 bases short, with 16 bases between. The CDR3 spans 16 residues. Germline CDR1 and CDR2: MDHEN and SYDVKM. The CDR3 sequence: CASSRNRDSYNSPLHF. In nucleotides, the CDR3 is TGTGCCAGCAGCCGAAACAGGGATTCGTATAATTCACCCCTCCACTTT.

This sequence joins TRBV19 and TRBJ1-1; a possible D gene is TRBD1 (6 bases). This CDR3 has 13 residues. Looked up from germline, CDR1 is LNHDA and CDR2 is SQIVND (reference sequence). V was pared by 5 bases and J by 4 bases, with 11 bases between. DNA of the CDR3: TGTGCCAGTAGTTTCCCAGGGGCCACTGAAGCTTTCTTT. Its translation: CASSFPGATEAFF.

The gene calls are TRBV2 and TRBJ2-2, with 14 bases aligning to TRBD2. CDR3 size: 18 residues. V trimming: 0 bases; J trimming: 6 bases; junction bases outside the gene matches: 6. Germline V gene lookup returns CDR1 SNHLY and CDR2 FYNNEI. CDR3 sequence: CASSEATGLAGVPGELFF. The CDR3 nucleotides are TGTGCCAGCAGTGAAGCGACGGGACTAGCGGGGGTCCCCGGGGAGCTGTTTTTT. The entire variable domain, with the rest obtained from reference TRBV2 and TRBJ2-2, is as follows: EPEVTQTPSHQVTQMGQEVILRCVPISNHLYFYWYRQILGQKVEFLVSFYNNEISEKSEIFDDQFSVERPDGSNFTLKIRSTKLEDSAMYFCASSEATGLAGVPGELFFGEGSRLTVL.

Points on this clone: The sample has other DNA sequences that encode this CDR3 too. This chain uses TRBV12-3 or TRBV12-4 with TRBJ2-7; a weak D match, TRBD2 (5 bases). V was trimmed by 5 bases and J by 1 base, leaving 6 bases between them. The length of the CDR3 is 12 residues. The CDR3 region has the DNA TGTGCCAGCAGTCCGGGGTCCTACGAGCAGTACTTC. Translated: CASSPGSYEQYF.

V is TRBV5-4 and J is TRBJ1-1; D gene ambiguous. This CDR3 spans 12 amino acids. Trimming removed 6 bases from V and 5 bases from J, with 11 bases in between. Germline CDR1 and CDR2: SGHNT and YYREEE (reference sequence). The CDR3 protein is CASNTFGTEAFF. The CDR3 nucleotides are TGTGCCAGCAACACCTTCGGTACTGAAGCTTTCTTT.

This clone is deemed medium-sized. V gene TRBV24-1 combines with J gene TRBJ2-2; D ambiguous. The V gene's germline CDR1 is KGHDR and CDR2 SFDVKD. CDR3 length equals 16 residues. With 1 base removed from V and 5 bases from J, the gap between germline ends came to 13 bases. The CDR3 sequence is CATSDLRLSATGELFF. In nucleotides, the CDR3 is TGTGCCACCAGTGATTTACGCCTCAGTGCAACCGGGGAGCTGTTTTTT.

V gene TRBV19 combines with J gene TRBJ1-6; no clear D gene. This CDR3 spans 13 amino acids. V lost 4 bases, J lost 7 bases, and 8 bases lay in between. From germline, CDR1 is LNHDA and CDR2 SQIVND (reference sequence). The CDR3 loop reads CASSTVGNSPLHF. The DNA of the CDR3 is TGTGCCAGTAGTACCGTGGGGAATTCACCCCTCCACTTT.

CDR3 sequence: CATSDFTVNQPQHF. The CDR3 nucleotides are TGTGCCACCAGTGATTTTACCGTTAATCAGCCCCAGCATTTT. V gene TRBV24-1 combines with J gene TRBJ1-5; no clear D gene. The CDR3 runs to 14 residues. Germline V lookup: CDR1 KGHDR, CDR2 SFDVKD. V was clipped by 1 base and J by 4 bases, with 7 bases between them.

This clone was counted a single time. CDR3 residues: CASSLATNEKLFF. DNA for the CDR3: TGTGCCAGCTCACTTGCAACTAATGAAAAACTGTTTTTT. The chain uses TRBV18 and TRBJ1-4; D not resolved. This CDR3 has 13 residues. V lost 4 bases and J 0 bases, leaving 3 bases between the germline ends. The germline V gene has CDR1 KGHSH and CDR2 LQKENI. The complete variable domain, with remaining parts taken from reference TRBV18 and TRBJ1-4, reads NAGVMQNPRHLVRRRGQEARLRCSPMKGHSHVYWYRQLPEEGLKFMVYLQKENIIDESGMPKERFSAEFPKEGPSILRIQQVVRGDSAAYFCASSLATNEKLFFGSGTQLSVL.

The chain has TRBV30 and TRBJ1-5, with a possible D match to TRBD1 (6 bases). Germline-derived CDR1 and CDR2 are GTSNPN and SVGIG (reference sequence). The V gene lost 5 bases and the J gene lost 5 bases, with 13 bases spanning the gap. The CDR3 is made up of 13 amino acids. The chain's CDR3 is CAWGNRADQPQHF. CDR3 DNA sequence: TGTGCCTGGGGAAACAGGGCGGATCAGCCCCAGCATTTT. The full variable domain, with the rest looked up from reference TRBV30 and TRBJ1-5, is SQTIHQWPATLVQPVGSPLSLECTVEGTSNPNLYWYRQAAGRGLQLLFYSVGIGQISSEVPQNLSASRPQDRQFILSSKKLLLSDSGFYLCAWGNRADQPQHFGDGTRLSIL.

This sequence joins TRBV18 and TRBJ2-2; possibly TRBD1 or TRBD2 for D (5 bases each). This CDR3 is built from 16 residues. Germline values: CDR1 KGHSH, CDR2 LQKENI. V was trimmed by 0 bases and J by 4 bases, leaving 12 bases between them. CDR3 sequence (DNA): TGTGCCAGCTCACCACCGGGGGACCCAATCACCGGGGAGCTGTTTTTT. This codes for CASSPPGDPITGELFF.